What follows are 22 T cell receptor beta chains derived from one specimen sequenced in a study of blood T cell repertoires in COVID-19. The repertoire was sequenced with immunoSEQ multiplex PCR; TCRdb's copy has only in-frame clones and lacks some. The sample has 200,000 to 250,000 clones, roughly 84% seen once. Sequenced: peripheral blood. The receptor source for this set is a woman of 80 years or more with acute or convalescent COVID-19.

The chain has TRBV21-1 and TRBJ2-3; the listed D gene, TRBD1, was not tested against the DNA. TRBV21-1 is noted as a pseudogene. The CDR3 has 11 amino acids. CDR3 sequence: CASRATDTQYF. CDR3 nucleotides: TGTGCCAGCAGGGCCACAGATACGCAGTATTTT.

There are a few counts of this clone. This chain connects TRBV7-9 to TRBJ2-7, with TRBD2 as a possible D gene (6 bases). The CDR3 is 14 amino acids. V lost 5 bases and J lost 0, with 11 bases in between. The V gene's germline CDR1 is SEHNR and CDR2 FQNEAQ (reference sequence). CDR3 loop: CASSLLGGSYEQYF. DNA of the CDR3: TGTGCCAGCAGCCTTCTGGGGGGCTCCTACGAGCAGTACTTC.

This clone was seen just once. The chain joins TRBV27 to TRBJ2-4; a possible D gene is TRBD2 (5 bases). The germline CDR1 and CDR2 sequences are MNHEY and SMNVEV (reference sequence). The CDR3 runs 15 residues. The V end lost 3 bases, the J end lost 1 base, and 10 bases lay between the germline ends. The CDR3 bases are TGTGCCAGCAGTTTCGTGGGGAGCGCCAAAAACATTCAGTACTTC. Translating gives CASSFVGSAKNIQYF.

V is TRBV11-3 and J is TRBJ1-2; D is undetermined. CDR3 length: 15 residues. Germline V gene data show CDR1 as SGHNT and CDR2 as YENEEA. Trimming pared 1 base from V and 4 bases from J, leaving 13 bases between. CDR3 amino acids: CASSLASGSVYGYTF. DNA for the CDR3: TGTGCCAGCAGCTTAGCCTCCGGGTCTGTCTATGGCTACACCTTC.

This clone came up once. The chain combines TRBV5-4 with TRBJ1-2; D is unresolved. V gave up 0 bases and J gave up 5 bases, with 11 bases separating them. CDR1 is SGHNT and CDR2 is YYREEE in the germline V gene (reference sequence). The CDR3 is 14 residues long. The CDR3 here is CASSLESLNYGYTF. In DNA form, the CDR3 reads TGTGCCAGCAGCTTGGAATCCTTAAATTATGGCTACACCTTC.

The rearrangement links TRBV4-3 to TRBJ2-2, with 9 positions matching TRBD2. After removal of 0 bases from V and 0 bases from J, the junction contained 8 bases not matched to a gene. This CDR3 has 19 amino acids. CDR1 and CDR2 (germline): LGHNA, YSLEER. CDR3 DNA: TGCGCCAGCAGCCAAGATTGGCTAGCGGGGAGCGCGAACACCGGGGAGCTGTTTTTT. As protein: CASSQDWLAGSANTGELFF.

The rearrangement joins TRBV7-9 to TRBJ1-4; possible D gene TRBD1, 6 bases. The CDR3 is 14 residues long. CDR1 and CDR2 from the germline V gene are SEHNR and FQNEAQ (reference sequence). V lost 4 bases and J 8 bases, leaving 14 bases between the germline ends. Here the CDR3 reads CASSYGTQGEKLFF. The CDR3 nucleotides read TGTGCCAGCAGCTACGGGACACAAGGAGAAAAACTGTTTTTT.

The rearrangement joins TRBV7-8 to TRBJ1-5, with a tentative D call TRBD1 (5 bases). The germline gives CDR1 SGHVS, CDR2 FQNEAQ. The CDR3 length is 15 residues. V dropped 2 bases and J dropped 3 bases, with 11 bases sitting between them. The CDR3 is CASSLRTGYNQPQHF. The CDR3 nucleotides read TGTGCCAGCAGCTTACGAACAGGTTACAATCAGCCCCAGCATTTT.

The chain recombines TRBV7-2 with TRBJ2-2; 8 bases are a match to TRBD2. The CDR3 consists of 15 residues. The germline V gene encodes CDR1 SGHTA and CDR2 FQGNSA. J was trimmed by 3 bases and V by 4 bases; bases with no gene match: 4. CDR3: CASSSGGGYTGELFF. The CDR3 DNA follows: TGTGCCAGCAGCTCCGGGGGGGGGTACACCGGGGAGCTGTTTTTT.

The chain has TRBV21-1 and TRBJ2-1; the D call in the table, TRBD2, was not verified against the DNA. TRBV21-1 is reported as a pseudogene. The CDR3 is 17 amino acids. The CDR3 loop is CASSQGSSGHSYNEQFF. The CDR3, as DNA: TGTGCCAGCAGCCAAGGGTCCAGCGGGCATTCCTACAATGAGCAGTTCTTC.

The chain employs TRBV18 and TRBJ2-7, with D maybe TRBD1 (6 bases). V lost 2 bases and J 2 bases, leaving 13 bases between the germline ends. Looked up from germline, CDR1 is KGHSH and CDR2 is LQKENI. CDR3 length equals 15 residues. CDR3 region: CASSPTGTRTYEQYF. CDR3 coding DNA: TGTGCCAGCTCACCAACAGGGACGAGAACCTACGAGCAGTACTTC.

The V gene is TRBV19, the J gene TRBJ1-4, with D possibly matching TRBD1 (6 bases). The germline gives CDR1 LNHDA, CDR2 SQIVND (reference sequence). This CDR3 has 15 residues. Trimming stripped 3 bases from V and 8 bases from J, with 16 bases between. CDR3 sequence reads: CASSMAAGVLEKLFF. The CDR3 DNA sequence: TGTGCCAGTAGTATGGCGGCAGGGGTCCTGGAAAAACTGTTTTTT.

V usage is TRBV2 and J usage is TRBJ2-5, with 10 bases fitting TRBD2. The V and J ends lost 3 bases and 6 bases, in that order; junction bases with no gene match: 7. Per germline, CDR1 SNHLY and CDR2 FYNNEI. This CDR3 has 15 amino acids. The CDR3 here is CASSDKLAGLKTQYF. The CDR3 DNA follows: TGTGCCAGCAGTGATAAACTAGCGGGGTTAAAGACCCAGTACTTC.

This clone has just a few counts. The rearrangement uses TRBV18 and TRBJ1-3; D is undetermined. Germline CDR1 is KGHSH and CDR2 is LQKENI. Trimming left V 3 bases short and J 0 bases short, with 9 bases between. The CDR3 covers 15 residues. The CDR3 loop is CASSPLLGSGNTIYF. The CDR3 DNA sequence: TGTGCCAGCTCACCTCTACTAGGCTCTGGAAACACCATATATTTT.

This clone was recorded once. Here the CDR3 reads CASSRGQGYQPQHF. DNA of the CDR3: TGTGCCAGCTCTCGAGGACAGGGGTATCAGCCCCAGCATTTT. This rearrangement joins TRBV25-1 to TRBJ1-5, with TRBD1 identical over 9 bases. The trim removed 8 bases at V and 5 bases at J, leaving 7 bases unmatched. The CDR3 is 14 residues long. In germline, CDR1 is MGHDK, CDR2 SYGVNS.

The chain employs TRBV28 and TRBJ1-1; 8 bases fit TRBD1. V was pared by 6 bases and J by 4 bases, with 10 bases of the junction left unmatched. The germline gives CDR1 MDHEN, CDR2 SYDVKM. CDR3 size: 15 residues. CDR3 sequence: CASRDRGSGVTEAFF. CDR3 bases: TGTGCCAGCAGAGACAGGGGATCGGGCGTCACTGAAGCTTTCTTT.

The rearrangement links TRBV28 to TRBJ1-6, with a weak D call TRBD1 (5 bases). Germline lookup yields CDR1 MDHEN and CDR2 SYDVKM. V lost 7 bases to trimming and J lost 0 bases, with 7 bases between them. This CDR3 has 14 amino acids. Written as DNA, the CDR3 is TGTGCCAGCATAGACAGCTCCTATAATTCACCCCTCCACTTT. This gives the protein CASIDSSYNSPLHF.

The CDR3 reads CASSPGGDTGNTIYF. In DNA, the CDR3 is TGTGCCAGCTCACCGGGGGGAGATACTGGAAACACCATATATTTT. The J gene is TRBJ1-3, the V gene TRBV18, with D tentatively TRBD1 (5 bases). CDR1 and CDR2 from the germline V gene are KGHSH and LQKENI. V lost 3 bases and J lost 2, with 11 bases in between. The length of the CDR3 is 15 residues.

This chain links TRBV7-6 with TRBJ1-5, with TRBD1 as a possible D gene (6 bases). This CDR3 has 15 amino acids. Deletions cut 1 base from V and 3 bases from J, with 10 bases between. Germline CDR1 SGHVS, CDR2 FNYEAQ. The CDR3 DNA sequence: TGTGCCAGCAGCTTAGGGACAGACGCCAATCAGCCCCAGCATTTT. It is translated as CASSLGTDANQPQHF.

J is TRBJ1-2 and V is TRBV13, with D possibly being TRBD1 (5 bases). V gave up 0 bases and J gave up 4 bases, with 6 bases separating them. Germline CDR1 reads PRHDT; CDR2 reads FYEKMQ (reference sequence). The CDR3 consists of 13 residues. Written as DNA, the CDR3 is TGTGCCAGCAGCTTAGGGCAGGGCTATGGCTACACCTTC. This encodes CASSLGQGYGYTF.

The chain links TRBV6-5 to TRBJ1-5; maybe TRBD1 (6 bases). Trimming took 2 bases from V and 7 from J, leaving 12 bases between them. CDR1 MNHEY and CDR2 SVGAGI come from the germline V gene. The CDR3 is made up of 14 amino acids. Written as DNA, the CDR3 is TGTGCCAGCAGTTACCTGGGGGCACGGCAGCCCCAGCATTTT. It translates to CASSYLGARQPQHF.

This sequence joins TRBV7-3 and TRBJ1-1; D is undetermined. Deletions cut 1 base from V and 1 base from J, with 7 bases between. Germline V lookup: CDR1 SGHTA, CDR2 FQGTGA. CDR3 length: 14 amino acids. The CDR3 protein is CASSLNGKNTEAFF. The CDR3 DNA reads TGTGCCAGCAGCTTAAATGGCAAGAACACTGAAGCTTTCTTT.